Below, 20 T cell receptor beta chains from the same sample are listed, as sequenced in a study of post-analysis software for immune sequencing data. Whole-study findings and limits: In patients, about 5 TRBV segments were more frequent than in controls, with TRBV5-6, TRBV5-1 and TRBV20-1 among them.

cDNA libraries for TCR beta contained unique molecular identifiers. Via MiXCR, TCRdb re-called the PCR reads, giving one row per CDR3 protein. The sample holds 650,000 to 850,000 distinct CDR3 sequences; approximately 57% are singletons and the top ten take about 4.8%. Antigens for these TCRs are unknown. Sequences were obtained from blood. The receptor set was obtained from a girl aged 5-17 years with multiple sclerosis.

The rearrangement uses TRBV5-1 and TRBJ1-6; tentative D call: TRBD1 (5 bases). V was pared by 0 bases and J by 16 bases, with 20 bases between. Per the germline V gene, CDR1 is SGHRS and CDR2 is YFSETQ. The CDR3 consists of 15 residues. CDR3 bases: TGCGCCAGCAGCTTGGGAGCTTTTGGGGACCCCAAACTCCACTTT. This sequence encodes CASSLGAFGDPKLHF.

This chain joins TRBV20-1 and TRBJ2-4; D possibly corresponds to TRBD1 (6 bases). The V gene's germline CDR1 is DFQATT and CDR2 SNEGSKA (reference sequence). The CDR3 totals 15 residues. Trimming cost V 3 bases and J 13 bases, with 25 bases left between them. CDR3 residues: CSASPTGFLIREQYF. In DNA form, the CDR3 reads TGCAGTGCTAGTCCCACAGGGTTCCTCATCCGTGAGCAGTACTTC.

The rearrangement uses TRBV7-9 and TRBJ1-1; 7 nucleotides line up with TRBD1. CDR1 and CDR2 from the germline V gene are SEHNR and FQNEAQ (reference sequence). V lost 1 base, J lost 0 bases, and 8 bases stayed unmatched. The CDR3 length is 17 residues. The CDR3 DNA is TGTGCCAGCAGCTTAGACCGGGACAGACTATTGAACACTGAAGCTTTCTTT. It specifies CASSLDRDRLLNTEAFF.

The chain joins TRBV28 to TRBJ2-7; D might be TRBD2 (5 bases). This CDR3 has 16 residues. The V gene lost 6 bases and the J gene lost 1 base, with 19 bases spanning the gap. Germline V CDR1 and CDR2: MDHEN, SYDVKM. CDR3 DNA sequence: TGTGCCAGCAGCCCCTTCCATCGTGAGGGTTCCTACGAGCAGTACTTC. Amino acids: CASSPFHREGSYEQYF.

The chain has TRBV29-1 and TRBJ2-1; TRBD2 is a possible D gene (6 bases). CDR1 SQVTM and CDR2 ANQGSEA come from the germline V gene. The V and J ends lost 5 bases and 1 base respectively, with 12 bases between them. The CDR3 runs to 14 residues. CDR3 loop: CSVKSGLSYNEQFF. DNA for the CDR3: TGCAGCGTTAAAAGCGGGCTGTCCTACAATGAGCAGTTCTTC.

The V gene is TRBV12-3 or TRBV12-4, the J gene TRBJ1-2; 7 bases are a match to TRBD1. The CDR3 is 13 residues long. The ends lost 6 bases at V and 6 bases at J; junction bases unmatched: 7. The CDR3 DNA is TGTGCCAGCAGCCCTATACAGGGGAATGGCTACACCTTC. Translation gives CASSPIQGNGYTF.

The CDR3 loop is CAIRVGGSEDYGYTF. As DNA, the CDR3 is TGTGCCATCAGGGTTGGGGGCAGCGAGGATTATGGCTACACCTTC. The chain combines TRBV10-3 with TRBJ1-2; possible D gene TRBD1, 6 bases. CDR1 is ENHRY, CDR2 SYGVKD, per germline. V lost 6 bases, J lost 5 bases, and 19 bases lay in between. This CDR3 spans 15 amino acids.

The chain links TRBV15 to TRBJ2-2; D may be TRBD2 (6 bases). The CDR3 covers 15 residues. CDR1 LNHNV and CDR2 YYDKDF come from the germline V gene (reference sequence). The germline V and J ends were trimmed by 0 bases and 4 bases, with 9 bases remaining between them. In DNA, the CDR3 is TGTGCCACCAGCAGAGATGGCGGGGCCACCGGGGAGCTGTTTTTT. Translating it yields CATSRDGGATGELFF.

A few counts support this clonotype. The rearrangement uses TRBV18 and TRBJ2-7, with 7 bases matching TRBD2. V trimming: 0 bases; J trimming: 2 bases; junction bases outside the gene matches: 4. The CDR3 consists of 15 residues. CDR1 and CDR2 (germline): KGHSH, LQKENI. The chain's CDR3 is CASSPPQGLTYEQYF. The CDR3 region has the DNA TGTGCCAGCTCACCACCGCAGGGACTAACCTACGAGCAGTACTTC.

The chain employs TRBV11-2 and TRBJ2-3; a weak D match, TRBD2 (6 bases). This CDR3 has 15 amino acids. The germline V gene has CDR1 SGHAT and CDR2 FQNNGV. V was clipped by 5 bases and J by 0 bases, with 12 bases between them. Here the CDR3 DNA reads TGTGCCAGCAGCGTACAGCGGGTGAGCACAGATACGCAGTATTTT. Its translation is CASSVQRVSTDTQYF.

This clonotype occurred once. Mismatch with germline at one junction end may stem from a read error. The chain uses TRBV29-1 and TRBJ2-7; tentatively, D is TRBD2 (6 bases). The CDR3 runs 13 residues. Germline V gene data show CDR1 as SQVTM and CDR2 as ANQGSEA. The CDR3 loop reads CGVEEGSTYEQYF. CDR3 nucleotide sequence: TGCGGCGTTGAGGAGGGGTCGACCTACGAGCAGTACTTC.

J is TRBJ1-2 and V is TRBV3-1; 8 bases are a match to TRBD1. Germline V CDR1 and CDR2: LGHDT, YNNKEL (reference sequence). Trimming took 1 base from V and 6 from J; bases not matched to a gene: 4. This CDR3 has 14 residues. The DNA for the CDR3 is TGTGCCAGCAGCCAAGGTGCGACAGGGGATGGCTACACCTTC. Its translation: CASSQGATGDGYTF.

The CDR3 bases are TGCAGTGCTAGAGGTTGGCGGGAGACCCAGTACTTC. This gives the protein CSARGWRETQYF. This chain joins TRBV20-1 and TRBJ2-5; D is undetermined. Trimming took 1 base from V and 5 from J, leaving 8 bases between them. CDR1 is DFQATT, CDR2 SNEGSKA, per germline (reference sequence). The CDR3 has 12 amino acids.

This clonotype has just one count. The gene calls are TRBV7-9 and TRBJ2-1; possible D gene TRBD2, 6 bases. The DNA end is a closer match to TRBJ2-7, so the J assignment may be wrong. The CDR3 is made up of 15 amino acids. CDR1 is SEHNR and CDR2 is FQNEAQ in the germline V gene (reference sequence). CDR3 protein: CASSLRGSSYNEQYF. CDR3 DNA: TGTGCCAGCAGCTTACGGGGGAGCTCCTACAATGAGCAGTACTTC.

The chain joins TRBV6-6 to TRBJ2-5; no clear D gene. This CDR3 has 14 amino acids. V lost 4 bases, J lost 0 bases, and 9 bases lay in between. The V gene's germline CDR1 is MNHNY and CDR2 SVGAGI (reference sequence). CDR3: CASSSVSYQETQYF. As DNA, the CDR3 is TGTGCCAGCAGTTCGGTCTCGTACCAAGAGACCCAGTACTTC.

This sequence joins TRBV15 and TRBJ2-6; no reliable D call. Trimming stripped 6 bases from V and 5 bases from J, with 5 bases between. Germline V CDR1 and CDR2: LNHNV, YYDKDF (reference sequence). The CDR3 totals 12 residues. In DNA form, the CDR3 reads TGTGCCACCAGGGCCCGGGCCAACGTCCTGACTTTC. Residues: CATRARANVLTF.

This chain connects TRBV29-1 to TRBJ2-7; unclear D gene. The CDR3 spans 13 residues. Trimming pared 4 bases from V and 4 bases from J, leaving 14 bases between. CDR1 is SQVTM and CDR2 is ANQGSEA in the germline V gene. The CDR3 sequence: CSVVSGGSYEQYF. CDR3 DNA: TGCAGCGTTGTCTCGGGTGGGTCGTACGAGCAGTACTTC.

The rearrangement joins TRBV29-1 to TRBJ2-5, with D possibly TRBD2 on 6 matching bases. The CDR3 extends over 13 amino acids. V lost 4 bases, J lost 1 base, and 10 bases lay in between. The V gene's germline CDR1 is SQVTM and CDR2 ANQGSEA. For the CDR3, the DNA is TGCAGCGTTGGGGACTGGGGCCAAGAGACCCAGTACTTC. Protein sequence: CSVGDWGQETQYF.

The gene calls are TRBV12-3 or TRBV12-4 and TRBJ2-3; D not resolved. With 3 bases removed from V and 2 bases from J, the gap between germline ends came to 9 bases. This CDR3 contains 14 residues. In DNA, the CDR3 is TGTGCCAGCAGTTTCCGGATTGCCACAGATACGCAGTATTTT. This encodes CASSFRIATDTQYF.

The CDR3 is CASSHPQETQYF. The CDR3 DNA reads as TGCGCCAGCAGCCACCCACAAGAGACCCAGTACTTC. This chain joins TRBV4-1 and TRBJ2-5; D remains ambiguous. The germline V and J ends were trimmed by 3 bases and 2 bases, with 4 bases remaining between them. This CDR3 contains 12 residues. Looked up from germline, CDR1 is MGHRA and CDR2 is YSYEKL.